This TCR beta chain was sequenced in a study of vaccination effects on CD4 cells after COVID-19. Looking at the study overall: A few million PBMC were placed in each well, which was supplemented with approximately 9.7 IU/ml IL-2 and roughly 10 ug/ml peptides.

Sequencing used immunoSEQ multiplex PCR; TCRdb keeps in-frame clones, though not all of them. The repertoire includes around 30,000 clones, 70% of them detected once, and approximately 3.9% sits in the top ten. There are 12 residues in the CDR3. CDR1 and CDR2 (germline): MNHEY, SVGAGI. The ends lost 0 bases at V and 13 bases at J; junction bases unmatched: 5. This clone turned up a few times. What it binds is not known. Subsequent to 10 days of culture, CD4+ T cells were isolated. Each vaccine recipient was nucleocapsid antibody negative and had no prior SARS-CoV-2 infection. Half the medium was swapped for IL-2 medium on days 3 and 7.

Sequencing used CD4+ T cells from PBMCs cultured without peptide, obtained before COVID-19 vaccination. This chain uses TRBV6-5 with TRBJ2-5; 7 bases line up with TRBD2. The TCR comes from a human donor who received a COVID-19 vaccine. As DNA, the CDR3 is TGTGCCAGCAGTTACTCCGCGGGGGTCCCGTACTTC. It codes for CASSYSAGVPYF.